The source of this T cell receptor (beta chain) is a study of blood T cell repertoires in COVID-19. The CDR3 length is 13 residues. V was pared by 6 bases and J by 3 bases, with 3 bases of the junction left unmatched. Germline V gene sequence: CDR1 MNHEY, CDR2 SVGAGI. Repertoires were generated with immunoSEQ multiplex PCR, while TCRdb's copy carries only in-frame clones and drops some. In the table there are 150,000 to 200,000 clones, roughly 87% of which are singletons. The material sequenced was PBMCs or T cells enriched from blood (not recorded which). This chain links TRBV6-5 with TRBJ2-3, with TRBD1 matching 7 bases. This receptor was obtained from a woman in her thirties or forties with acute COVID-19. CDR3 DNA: TGTGCCAGCAGCACACAGGGGACAGATACGCAGTATTTT. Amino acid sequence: CASSTQGTDTQYF.